These T cell receptor beta chains were read from a single sample in a study of T cell responses to AZD1222 COVID-19 vaccine. Assay used: immunoSEQ multiplex PCR; TCRdb lists only in-frame clones, some missing. The sample contains 150,000 to 180,000 clones, less than 95% of which appear only once. Here the sequenced sample was peripheral blood, taken on day 0 of AZD1222 vaccination. These receptors originate from an adult in good health. CDR3s include the opening cysteine and the closing phenylalanine or tryptophan. Expanded clones are given a class, and other clones once, few, many or no size at all.

len,j_gene,v_gene,abundance,CDR3aa
12,TRBJ1-1,TRBV10-3,-,CAISERTDEAFF
12,TRBJ1-2,TRBV27,-,CASKRISEGYTF
15,TRBJ1-4,TRBV7-9,-,CASSLAWGSNEKLFF
17,TRBJ2-6,TRBV4-2,-,CASSPVSTGSGANVLTF
15,TRBJ2-1,TRBV28,-,CASSPRTSGTHEQFF
20,TRBJ2-5,TRBV4-2,once,CASSQDVVVRADPQRETQYF
15,TRBJ1-4,TRBV28,-,CASTRLEHFGEKLFF
15,TRBJ1-4,TRBV5-6,-,CASSLPGTGREKLFF
15,TRBJ2-1,TRBV9,once,CASSVGTGGGHEQFF
13,TRBJ2-1,TRBV11-1,-,CASSLAWGKGEFF
17,TRBJ2-2,TRBV27,-,CASSLSSLGRATGELFF
17,TRBJ2-5,TRBV28,-,CASSLPGQGLLQETQYF
16,TRBJ2-6,TRBV13,-,CASSLGGTTGANVLTF
15,TRBJ2-7,TRBV28,-,CASYPSTGPSYEQYF